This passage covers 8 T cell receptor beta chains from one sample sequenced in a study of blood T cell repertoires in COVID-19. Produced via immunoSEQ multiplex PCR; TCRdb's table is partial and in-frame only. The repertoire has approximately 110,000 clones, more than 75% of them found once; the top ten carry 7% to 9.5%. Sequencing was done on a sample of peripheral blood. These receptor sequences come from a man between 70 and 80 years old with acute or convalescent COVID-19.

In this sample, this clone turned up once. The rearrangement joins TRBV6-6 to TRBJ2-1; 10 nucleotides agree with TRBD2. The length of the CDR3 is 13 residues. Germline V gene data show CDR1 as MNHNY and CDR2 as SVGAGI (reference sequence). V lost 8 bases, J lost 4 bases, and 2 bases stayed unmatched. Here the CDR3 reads CASQTSGYNEQFF. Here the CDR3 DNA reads TGTGCCAGCCAGACTAGCGGGTACAATGAGCAGTTCTTC.

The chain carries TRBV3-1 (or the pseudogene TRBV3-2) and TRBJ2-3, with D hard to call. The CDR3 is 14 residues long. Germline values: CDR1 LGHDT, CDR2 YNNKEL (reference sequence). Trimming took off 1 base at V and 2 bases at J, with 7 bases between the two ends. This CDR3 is CASSQGFLTDTQYF. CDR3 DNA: TGTGCCAGCAGCCAAGGTTTCCTCACAGATACGCAGTATTTT.

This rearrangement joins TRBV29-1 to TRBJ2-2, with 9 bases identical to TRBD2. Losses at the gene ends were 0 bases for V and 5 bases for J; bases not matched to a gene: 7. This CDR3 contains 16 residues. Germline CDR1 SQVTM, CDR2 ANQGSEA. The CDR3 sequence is CSVEDSLLAGTGELFF. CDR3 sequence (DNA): TGCAGCGTTGAAGATTCTCTCCTAGCGGGGACCGGGGAGCTGTTTTTT.

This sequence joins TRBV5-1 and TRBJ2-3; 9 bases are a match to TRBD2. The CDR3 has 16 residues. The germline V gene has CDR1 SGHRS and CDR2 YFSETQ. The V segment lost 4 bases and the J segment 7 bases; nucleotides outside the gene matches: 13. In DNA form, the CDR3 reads TGCGCCAGCAGCACCTTCTCAGCGGGGGGCGAGAATACGCAGTATTTT. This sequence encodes CASSTFSAGGENTQYF.

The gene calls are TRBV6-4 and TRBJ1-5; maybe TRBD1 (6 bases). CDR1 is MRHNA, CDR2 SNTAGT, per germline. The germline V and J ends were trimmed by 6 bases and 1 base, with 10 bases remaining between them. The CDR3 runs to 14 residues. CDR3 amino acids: CASRSQGSNQPQHF. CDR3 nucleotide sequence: TGTGCCAGCAGATCCCAGGGGAGCAATCAGCCCCAGCATTTT.

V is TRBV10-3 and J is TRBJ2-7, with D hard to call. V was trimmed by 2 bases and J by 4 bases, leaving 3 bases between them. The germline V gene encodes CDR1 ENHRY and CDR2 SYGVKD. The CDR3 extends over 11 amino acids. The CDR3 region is CAISEQYEQYF. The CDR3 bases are TGTGCCATCAGTGAGCAGTACGAGCAGTACTTC.

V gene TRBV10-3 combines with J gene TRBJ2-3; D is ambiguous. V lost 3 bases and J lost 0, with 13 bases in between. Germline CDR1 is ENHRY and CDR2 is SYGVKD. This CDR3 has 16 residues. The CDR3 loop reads CAISDYASPSTDTQYF. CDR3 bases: TGTGCCATCAGTGATTACGCGAGCCCAAGCACAGATACGCAGTATTTT.

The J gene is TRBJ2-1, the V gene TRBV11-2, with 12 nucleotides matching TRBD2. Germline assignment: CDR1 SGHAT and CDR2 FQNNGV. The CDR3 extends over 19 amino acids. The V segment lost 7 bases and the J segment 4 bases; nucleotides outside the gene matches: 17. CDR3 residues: CASTGLAGKNRGPYNEQFF. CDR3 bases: TGTGCCAGCACCGGACTAGCGGGAAAAAACAGAGGACCATACAATGAGCAGTTCTTC.